A single sample is the source of the 4 T cell receptor beta chains below, sequenced in a study of vaccination effects on CD4 cells after COVID-19. No antigen is known for these receptors. Measured with immunoSEQ multiplex PCR; TCRdb has only the in-frame clones, and not every one. Among around 53,000 clones listed, approximately 73% were seen once. Antigen-specific CD4+ T cell clonotypes were called by their expansion after viral peptide-pool culture in ViraFEST. Between days 9 and 11 of culture, CD4+ T cells were separated out. The person had PCR-confirmed SARS-CoV-2 infection between March and December 2020. This material consisted of CD4+ T cells from PBMCs cultured with HIV peptides, taken before COVID-19 vaccination. The subset: HIV-1 Nef peptide pool negative control/reference culture. These receptors were taken from a human donor who had a prior SARS-CoV-2 infection.

In nucleotides, the CDR3 is TGTGCCAGCAGCTCGACAGGTTTCACAGATACGCAGTATTTT. This sequence encodes CASSSTGFTDTQYF. V is TRBV7-2 and J is TRBJ2-3, with TRBD1 as a possible D gene (6 bases). Trimming left V 4 bases short and J 2 bases short, with 10 bases between. The CDR3 is 14 residues long. CDR1 SGHTA and CDR2 FQGNSA come from the germline V gene.

The chain uses TRBV9 and TRBJ2-1; 9 positions agree with TRBD2. V lost 0 bases, J lost 6 bases, and 7 bases stayed unmatched. This CDR3 is 16 amino acids long. Germline V gene lookup returns CDR1 SGDLS and CDR2 YYNGEE. Written as DNA, the CDR3 is TGTGCCAGCAGCGTAGAGTCGGGACTAGCATCCAATGAGCAGTTCTTC. This encodes CASSVESGLASNEQFF.

The V gene is TRBV7-8, the J gene TRBJ2-1; possible D gene TRBD1, 6 bases. V shed 6 bases and J shed 5 bases, with 14 bases lying between them. The CDR3 is 14 amino acids. Germline CDR1 reads SGHVS; CDR2 reads FQNEAQ. The CDR3 nucleotides read TGTGCCAGCAGAAGGGGGTCTGGGGACAATGAGCAGTTCTTC. Its protein is CASRRGSGDNEQFF.

V and J are TRBV15 and TRBJ1-1; TRBD1 matches 7 bases. V was pared by 2 bases and J by 5 bases, with 11 bases of the junction left unmatched. Looked up from germline, CDR1 is LNHNV and CDR2 is YYDKDF (reference sequence). This CDR3 region has 16 residues. CDR3 in amino acids: CATSRLQRQGYTEAFF. CDR3 in DNA: TGTGCCACCAGCAGACTCCAAAGACAGGGTTATACTGAAGCTTTCTTT.